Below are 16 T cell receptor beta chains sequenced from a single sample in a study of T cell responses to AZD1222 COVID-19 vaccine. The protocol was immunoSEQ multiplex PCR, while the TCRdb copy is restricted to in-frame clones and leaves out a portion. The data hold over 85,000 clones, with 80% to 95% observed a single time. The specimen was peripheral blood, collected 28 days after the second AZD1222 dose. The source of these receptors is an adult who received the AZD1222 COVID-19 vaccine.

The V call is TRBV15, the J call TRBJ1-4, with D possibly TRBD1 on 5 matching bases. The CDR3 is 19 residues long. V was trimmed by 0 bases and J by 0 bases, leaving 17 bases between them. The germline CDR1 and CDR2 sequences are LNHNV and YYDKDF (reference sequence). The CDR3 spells CATSRDQLAGFATNEKLFF. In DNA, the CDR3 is TGTGCCACCAGCAGAGATCAATTGGCAGGGTTTGCAACTAATGAAAAACTGTTTTTT.

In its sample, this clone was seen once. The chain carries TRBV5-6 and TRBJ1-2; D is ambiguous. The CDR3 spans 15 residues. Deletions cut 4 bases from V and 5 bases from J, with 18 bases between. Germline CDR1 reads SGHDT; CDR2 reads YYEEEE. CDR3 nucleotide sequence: TGTGCCAGCAGCGCCGGTGGGTCGGGTGGTTATGGCTACACCTTC. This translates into CASSAGGSGGYGYTF.

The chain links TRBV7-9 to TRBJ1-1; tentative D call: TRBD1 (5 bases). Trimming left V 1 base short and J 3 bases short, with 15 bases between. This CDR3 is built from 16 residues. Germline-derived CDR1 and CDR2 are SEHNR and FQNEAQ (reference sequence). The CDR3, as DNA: TGTGCCAGCAGCTTAGTCAGGTGGGGCATTGACACTGAAGCTTTCTTT. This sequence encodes CASSLVRWGIDTEAFF.

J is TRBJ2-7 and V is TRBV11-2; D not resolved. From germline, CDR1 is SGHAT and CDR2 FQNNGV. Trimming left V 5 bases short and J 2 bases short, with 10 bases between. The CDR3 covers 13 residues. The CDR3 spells CASSKAVTYEQYF. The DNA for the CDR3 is TGTGCCAGCAGCAAGGCGGTCACCTACGAGCAGTACTTC.

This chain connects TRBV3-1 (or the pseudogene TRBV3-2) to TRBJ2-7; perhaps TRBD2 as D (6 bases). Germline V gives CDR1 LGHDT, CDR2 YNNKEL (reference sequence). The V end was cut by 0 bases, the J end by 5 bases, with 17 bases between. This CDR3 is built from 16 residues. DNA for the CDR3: TGTGCCAGCAGCCAAGATAGGGACTTCTGGAGCAACGAGCAGTACTTC. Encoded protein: CASSQDRDFWSNEQYF.

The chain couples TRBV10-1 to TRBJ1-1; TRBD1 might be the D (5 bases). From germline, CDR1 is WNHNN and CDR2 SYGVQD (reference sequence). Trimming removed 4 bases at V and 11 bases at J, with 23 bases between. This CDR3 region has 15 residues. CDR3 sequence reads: CASSVIQDRRPGAFF. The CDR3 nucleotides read TGCGCCAGCAGTGTCATCCAAGACAGACGCCCTGGGGCTTTCTTT.

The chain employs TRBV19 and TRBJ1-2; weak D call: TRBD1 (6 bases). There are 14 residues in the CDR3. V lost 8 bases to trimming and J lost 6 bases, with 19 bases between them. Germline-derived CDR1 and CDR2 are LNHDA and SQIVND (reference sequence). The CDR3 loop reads CASRTLGDIDGYTF. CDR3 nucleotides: TGTGCCAGTCGCACATTGGGGGACATTGATGGCTACACCTTC. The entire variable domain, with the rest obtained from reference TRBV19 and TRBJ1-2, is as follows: DGGITQSPKYLFRKEGQNVTLSCEQNLNHDAMYWYRQDPGQGLRLIYYSQIVNDFQKGDIAEGYSVSREKKESFPLTVTSAQKNPTAFYLCASRTLGDIDGYTFGSGTRLTVV.

The DNA for the CDR3 is TGTGCCAGCAGTATGAGCGGGGACGAGCAGTACTTC. This codes for CASSMSGDEQYF. This chain links TRBV6-1 with TRBJ2-7; 7 nucleotides match TRBD2. The CDR3 has 12 residues. J gave up 5 bases and V 5 bases, and 3 bases lay outside the gene matches. Germline V gives CDR1 MNHNS, CDR2 SASEGT.

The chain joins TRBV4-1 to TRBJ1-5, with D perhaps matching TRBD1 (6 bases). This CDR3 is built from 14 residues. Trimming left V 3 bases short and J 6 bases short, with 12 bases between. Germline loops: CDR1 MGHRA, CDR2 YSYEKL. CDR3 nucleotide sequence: TGCGCCAGCAGCCAGGCAGGGGTGAGTCAGCCCCAGCATTTT. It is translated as CASSQAGVSQPQHF.

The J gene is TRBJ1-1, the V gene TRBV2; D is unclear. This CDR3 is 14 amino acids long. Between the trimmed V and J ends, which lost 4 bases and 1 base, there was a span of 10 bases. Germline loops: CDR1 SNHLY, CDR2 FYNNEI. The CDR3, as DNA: TGTGCCAGCAGTGCTTCCAGAACGAACACTGAAGCTTTCTTT. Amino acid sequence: CASSASRTNTEAFF.

The CDR3 DNA reads as TGCGCCAGCAGTGAGTCCCGGGGGGGCACAGATACGCAGTATTTT. It is translated as CASSESRGGTDTQYF. This sequence joins TRBV10-2 and TRBJ2-3, with 7 bases matching TRBD2. Germline lookup yields CDR1 WSHSY and CDR2 SAAADI. The CDR3 length is 15 residues. With V trimmed by 0 bases and J by 1 base, 1 base remained unmatched.

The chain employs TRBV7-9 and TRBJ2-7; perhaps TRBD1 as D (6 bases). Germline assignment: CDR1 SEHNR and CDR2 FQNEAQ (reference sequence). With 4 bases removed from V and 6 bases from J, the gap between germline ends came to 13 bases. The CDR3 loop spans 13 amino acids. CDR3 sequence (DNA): TGTGCCAGCAGCTATGGGACACGAGGCGAGCAGTACTTC. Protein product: CASSYGTRGEQYF.

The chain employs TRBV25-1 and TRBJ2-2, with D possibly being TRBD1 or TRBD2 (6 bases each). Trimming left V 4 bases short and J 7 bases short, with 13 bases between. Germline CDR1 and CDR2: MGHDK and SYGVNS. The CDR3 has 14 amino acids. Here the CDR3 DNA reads TGTGCCAGCAGTGTGGGGGCGGGGTTCGGGGAGCTGTTTTTT. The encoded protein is CASSVGAGFGELFF. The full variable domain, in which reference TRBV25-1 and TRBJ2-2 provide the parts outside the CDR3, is EADIYQTPRYLVIGTGKKITLECSQTMGHDKMYWYQQDPGMELHLIHYSYGVNSTEKGDLSSESTVSRIRTEHFPLTLESARPSHTSQYLCASSVGAGFGELFFGEGSRLTVL.

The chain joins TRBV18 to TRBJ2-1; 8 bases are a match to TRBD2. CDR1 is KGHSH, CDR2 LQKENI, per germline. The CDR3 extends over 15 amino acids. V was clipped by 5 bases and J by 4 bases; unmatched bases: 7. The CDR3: CASSMSGGAYNEQFF. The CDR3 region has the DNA TGTGCCAGCTCAATGAGCGGGGGAGCGTACAATGAGCAGTTCTTC. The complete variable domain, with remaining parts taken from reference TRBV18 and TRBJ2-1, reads NAGVMQNPRHLVRRRGQEARLRCSPMKGHSHVYWYRQLPEEGLKFMVYLQKENIIDESGMPKERFSAEFPKEGPSILRIQQVVRGDSAAYFCASSMSGGAYNEQFFGPGTRLTVL.

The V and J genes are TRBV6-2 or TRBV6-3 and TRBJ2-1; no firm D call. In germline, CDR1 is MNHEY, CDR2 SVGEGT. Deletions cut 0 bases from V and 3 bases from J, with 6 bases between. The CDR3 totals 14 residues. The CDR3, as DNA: TGTGCCAGCAGTTACTCCGCTAGCTACAATGAGCAGTTCTTC. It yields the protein CASSYSASYNEQFF.

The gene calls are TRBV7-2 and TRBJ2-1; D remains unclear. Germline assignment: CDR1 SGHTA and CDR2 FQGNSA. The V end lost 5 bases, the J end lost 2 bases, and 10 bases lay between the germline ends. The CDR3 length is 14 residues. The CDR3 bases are TGTGCCAGCAGCCCAAGGTGGACCTACAATGAGCAGTTCTTC. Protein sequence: CASSPRWTYNEQFF.